This T cell receptor beta chain was identified during a study of control samples from healthy donors and cancer patients. Clones were read by immunoSEQ multiplex PCR, and TCRdb kept only the in-frame ones, dropping some. The repertoire holds approximately 40,000 clones, 70% to 75% seen once, with roughly a sixth in the top ten. This clone was seen just once. V lost 3 bases to trimming and J lost 4 bases; unmatched junction nucleotides: 4. CDR3 size: 14 residues. Germline V lookup: CDR1 SGHRS, CDR2 YFSETQ. This receptor was taken from a male donor with melanoma. V gene TRBV5-1 combines with J gene TRBJ2-3, with TRBD1 matching over 8 bases. Sequencing was carried out using formalin-fixed, paraffin-embedded tissue. This CDR3 reads CASSSQGAADTQYF. The CDR3 DNA sequence: TGCGCCAGCAGCTCGCAGGGGGCCGCAGATACGCAGTATTTT.